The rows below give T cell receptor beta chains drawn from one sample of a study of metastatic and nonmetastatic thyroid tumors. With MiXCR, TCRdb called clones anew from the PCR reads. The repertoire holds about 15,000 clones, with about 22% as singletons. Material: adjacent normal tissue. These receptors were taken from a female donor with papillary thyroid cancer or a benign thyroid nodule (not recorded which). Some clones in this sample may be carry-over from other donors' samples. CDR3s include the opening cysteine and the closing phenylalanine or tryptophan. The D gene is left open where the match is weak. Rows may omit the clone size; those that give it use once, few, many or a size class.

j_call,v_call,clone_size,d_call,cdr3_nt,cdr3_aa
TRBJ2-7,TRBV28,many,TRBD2,TGTGCCAGCAGACTGTCCGGGACTAGCGGGAGGGTATTC,CASRLSGTSGRVF
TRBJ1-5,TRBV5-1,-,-,TGCGCCAGCAGCTTGTGGGGGGGACGCCAGCCCCAGCATTTT,CASSLWGGRQPQHF
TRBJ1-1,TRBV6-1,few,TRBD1,TGTGCCAGCAGGGGGACAGGGGCTGACACTGAAGCTTTCTTT,CASRGTGADTEAFF
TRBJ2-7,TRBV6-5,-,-,TGTGCCAGCAGTCGACAGGGGGCTAGCGGGAGGAGCTCCTACGAGCAGTACTTC,CASSRQGASGRSSYEQYF
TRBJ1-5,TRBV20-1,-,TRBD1,TGCAGTGCTGGACGAACCGGGACAGGGGGCGATCAGCCCCAGCATTTT,CSAGRTGTGGDQPQHF
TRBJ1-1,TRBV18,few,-,TGTGCCAGCTCACGGGCACAAGAGAACACTGAAGCTTTCTTT,CASSRAQENTEAFF
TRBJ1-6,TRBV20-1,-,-,TGCAGTGCTAGCAGAACTACCAATTCACCCCTCCACTTT,CSASRTTNSPLHF
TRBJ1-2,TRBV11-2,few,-,TGTGCCAGCAGCCAGTATCGGACAGCTAACTATGGCTACACCTTC,CASSQYRTANYGYTF
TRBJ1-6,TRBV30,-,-,TGTGCCTGGAGTGTAGGGCAGGGGTCTTCACCCCTCCACTTT,CAWSVGQGSSPLHF
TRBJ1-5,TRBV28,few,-,TGTGCCAGCAGCAACACAGGGTGGAACAATCAGCCCCAGCATTTT,CASSNTGWNNQPQHF
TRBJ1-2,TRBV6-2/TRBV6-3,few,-,TGTGCCAGCAGTTACTGGCCTAACTATGGCTACACCTTC,CASSYWPNYGYTF
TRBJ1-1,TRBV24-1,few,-,TGTGCCACCAGTGATCGGAGCACTGAAGCTTTCTTT,CATSDRSTEAFF
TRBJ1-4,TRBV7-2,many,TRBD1,TGTGCCAGCAGCCCAGTCGGGACAGGGGATGAAAAACTGTTTTTT,CASSPVGTGDEKLFF
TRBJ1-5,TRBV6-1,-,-,TGTGCCAGCAGAAACAGCCCCAATCAGCCCCAGCATTTT,CASRNSPNQPQHF
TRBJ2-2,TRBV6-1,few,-,TGTGCCAGCAGGACAGCCGGGGAGCTGTTTTTT,CASRTAGELFF
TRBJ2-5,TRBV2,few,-,TGTGCCAGCAGTGACCGAGAGACCCAGTACTTC,CASSDRETQYF
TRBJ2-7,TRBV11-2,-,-,TGTGCCAGCAGCTTAGACCGCTACGAGCAGTACTTC,CASSLDRYEQYF
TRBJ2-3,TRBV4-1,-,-,TGCGCCAGCAGCCAAGTTTCAACCGGGGCCGACCCAAATTTAGATACGCAGTATTTT,CASSQVSTGADPNLDTQYF
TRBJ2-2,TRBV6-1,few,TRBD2,TGTGCCTGGGAGGGCCCTCAGGTGAACACCGGGGAGCTGTTTTTT,CAWEGPQVNTGELFF
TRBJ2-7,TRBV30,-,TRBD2,TGTGCCTGGAGTGTATCTAGCGGGAACGAGCAGTACTTC,CAWSVSSGNEQYF
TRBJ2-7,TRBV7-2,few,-,TGTGCCAGCAGCTTAGCGGGGAGCGAACCCTACGAGCAGTACTTC,CASSLAGSEPYEQYF
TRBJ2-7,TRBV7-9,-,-,TGTGCCAGCAGCTCCAGGACTATCGGTGTCTACGAGCAGTACTTC,CASSSRTIGVYEQYF
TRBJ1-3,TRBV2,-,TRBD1,TGTGCCAGCAGTGAAGCTGACAGGGTCAGGGTCGGAAACACCATATATTTT,CASSEADRVRVGNTIYF
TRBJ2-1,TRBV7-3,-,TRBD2,TGTGCCAGCAGCTTAATCCCTAGCGGGGGGTACAATGAGCAGTTCTTC,CASSLIPSGGYNEQFF
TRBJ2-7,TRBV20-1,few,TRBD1,TGCAGTGCTAGGGTCAAGCCCGCAGGGGGAACATCCAACGAGCAGTACTTC,CSARVKPAGGTSNEQYF
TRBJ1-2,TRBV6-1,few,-,TGTGCCAGCAGCATCCTAGGGTGGGACTATGGCTACACCTTC,CASSILGWDYGYTF
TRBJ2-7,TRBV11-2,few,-,TGTGCCAGCAGCTTAGACTACTACAGCTCCTACGAGCAGTACTTC,CASSLDYYSSYEQYF
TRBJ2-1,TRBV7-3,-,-,TGTGCCAGCAGCTTAATGGGAAACAATGAGCAGTTCTTC,CASSLMGNNEQFF
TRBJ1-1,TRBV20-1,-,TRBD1,TGCAGTGCTAGTGTGACAGGGGGCCGTGCGGGGACTGAAGCTTTCTTT,CSASVTGGRAGTEAFF
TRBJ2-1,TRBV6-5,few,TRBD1,TGTGCCAGCAGTTTTAGTGGTTCTGGGACAGGGTTGAGATATGAGCAGTTCTTC,CASSFSGSGTGLRYEQFF
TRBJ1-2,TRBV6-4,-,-,TGTGCCAGCAGTCGGGACATTTTCCCCTATGGCTACACCTTC,CASSRDIFPYGYTF
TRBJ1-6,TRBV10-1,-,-,TGCGCCAGCAGACCGGACGGATATTCACCCCTCCACTTT,CASRPDGYSPLHF
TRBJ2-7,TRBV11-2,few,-,TGTGCCAGCATCTTAAACCCGGCCCTTACCTACGAGCAGTACTTC,CASILNPALTYEQYF
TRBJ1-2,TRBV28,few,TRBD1,TGTGCCAGCACCCCTCTTGGGACAGGGGGCCAATACTATGGCTACACCTTC,CASTPLGTGGQYYGYTF
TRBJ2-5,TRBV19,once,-,TGTGCCAGTCGTATAGGGGATGGGGAGTCCCAGTACTTC,CASRIGDGESQYF
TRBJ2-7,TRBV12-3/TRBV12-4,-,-,TGTGCCAGCAGTAATAAACAGGGAAAGAACGAGCAGTACTTC,CASSNKQGKNEQYF
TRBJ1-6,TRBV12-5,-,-,TGTGCTAGTGCCCCTTCCCTAGGGGTATCCTATAATTCACCCCTCCACTTT,CASAPSLGVSYNSPLHF
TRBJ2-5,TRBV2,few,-,TGTGCCAGCAGTGAAATCGCGGGCGGAGAGACCCAGTACTTC,CASSEIAGGETQYF
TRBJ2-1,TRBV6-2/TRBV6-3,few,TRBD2,TGTGCCAGCAGCTCGGGACTAGCGGGGGGCCGAGCAAATGAGCAGTTCTTC,CASSSGLAGGRANEQFF
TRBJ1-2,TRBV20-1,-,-,TGCAGTGCTAGACGCCCGACAGTTTCTGGCTACACCTTC,CSARRPTVSGYTF
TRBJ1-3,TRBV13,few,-,TGTGCCAGCAGCTTAGAGGGCCAGTCAAATGTTGTTTTT,CASSLEGQSNVVF